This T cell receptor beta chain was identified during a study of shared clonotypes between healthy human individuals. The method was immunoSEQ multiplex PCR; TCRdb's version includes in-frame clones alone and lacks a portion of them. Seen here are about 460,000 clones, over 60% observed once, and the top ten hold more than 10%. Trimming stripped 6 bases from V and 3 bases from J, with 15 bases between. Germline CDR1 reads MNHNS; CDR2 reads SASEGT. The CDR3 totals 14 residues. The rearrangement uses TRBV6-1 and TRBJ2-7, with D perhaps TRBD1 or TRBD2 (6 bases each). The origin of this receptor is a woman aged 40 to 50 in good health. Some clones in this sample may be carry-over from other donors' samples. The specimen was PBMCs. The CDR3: CASSEQGLSYEQYF. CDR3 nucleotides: TGTGCCAGCAGCGAACAGGGACTTAGCTACGAGCAGTACTTC.